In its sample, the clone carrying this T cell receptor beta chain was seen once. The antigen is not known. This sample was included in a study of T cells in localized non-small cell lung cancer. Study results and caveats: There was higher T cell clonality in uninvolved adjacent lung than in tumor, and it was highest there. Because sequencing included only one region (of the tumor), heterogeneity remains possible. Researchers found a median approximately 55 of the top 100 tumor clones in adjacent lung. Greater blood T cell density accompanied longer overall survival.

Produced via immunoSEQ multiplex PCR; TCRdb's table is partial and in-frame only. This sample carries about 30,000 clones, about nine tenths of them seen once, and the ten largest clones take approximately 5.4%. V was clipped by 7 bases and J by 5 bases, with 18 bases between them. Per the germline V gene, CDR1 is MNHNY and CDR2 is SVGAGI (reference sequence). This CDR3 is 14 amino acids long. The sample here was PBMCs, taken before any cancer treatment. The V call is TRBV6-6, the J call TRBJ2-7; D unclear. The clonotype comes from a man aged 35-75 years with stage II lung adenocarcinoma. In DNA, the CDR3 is TGTGCCAGCACTCTGACGGGTAGAAAAGACGAGCAGTACTTC. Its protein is CASTLTGRKDEQYF.